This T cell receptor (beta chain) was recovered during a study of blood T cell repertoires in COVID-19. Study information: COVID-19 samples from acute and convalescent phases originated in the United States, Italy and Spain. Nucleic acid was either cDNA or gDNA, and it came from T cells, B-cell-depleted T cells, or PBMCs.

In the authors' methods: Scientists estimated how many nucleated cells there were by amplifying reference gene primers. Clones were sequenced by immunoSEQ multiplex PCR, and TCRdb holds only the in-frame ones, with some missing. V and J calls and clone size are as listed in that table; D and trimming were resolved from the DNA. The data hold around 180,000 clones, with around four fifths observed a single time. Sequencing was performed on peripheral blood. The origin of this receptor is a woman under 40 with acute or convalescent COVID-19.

The CDR3 sequence: CASSLRNGPGGQFF. Written as DNA, the CDR3 is TGTGCCAGCAGTCTGAGAAACGGCCCAGGAGGGCAGTTCTTC. V usage is TRBV27 and J usage is TRBJ2-1; the D gene is possibly TRBD2 (5 bases). The CDR3 extends over 14 amino acids. Trimming took 5 bases from V and 12 from J, leaving 20 bases between them. The germline CDR1 and CDR2 sequences are MNHEY and SMNVEV (reference sequence).